Sequencing of this T cell receptor beta chain was carried out in a study of technical replicates of blood from a few donors. The repertoire was sequenced with immunoSEQ multiplex PCR; TCRdb's copy has only in-frame clones and lacks some. The repertoire includes 75,000 to 90,000 clones, about 96% of them detected once, and roughly 0.35% sits in the top ten. The CDR3 loop spans 13 amino acids. V dropped 6 bases and J dropped 1 base, with 8 bases sitting between them. Germline CDR1 reads LNHDA; CDR2 reads SQIVND (reference sequence). The J gene is TRBJ2-3, the V gene TRBV19, with D possibly TRBD2 on 6 matching bases. The sequence came from a human donor in good health. Input material: T cells isolated from PBMCs. The CDR3 here is CASRRGGTDTQYF. DNA for the CDR3: TGTGCCAGTAGGCGCGGGGGCACAGATACGCAGTATTTT.